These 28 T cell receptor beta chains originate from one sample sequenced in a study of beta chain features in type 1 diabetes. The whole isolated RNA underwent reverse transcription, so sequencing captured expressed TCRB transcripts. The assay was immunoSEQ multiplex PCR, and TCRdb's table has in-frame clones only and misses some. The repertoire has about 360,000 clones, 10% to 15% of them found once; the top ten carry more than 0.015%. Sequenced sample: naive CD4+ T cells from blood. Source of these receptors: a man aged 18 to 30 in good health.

DNA for the CDR3: TGTGCCACCAGCAGAGAATTCAATTACGAGCAGTACTTC. Translating gives CATSREFNYEQYF. This sequence joins TRBV15 and TRBJ2-7; D unclear. The CDR3 sequence is 13 residues long. Germline CDR1 LNHNV, CDR2 YYDKDF (reference sequence). V dropped 0 bases and J dropped 4 bases, with 7 bases sitting between them.

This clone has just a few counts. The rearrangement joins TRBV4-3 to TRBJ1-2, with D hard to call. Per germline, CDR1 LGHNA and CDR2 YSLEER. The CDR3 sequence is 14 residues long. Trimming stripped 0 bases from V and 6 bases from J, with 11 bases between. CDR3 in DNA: TGCGCCAGCAGCCAAGATGTTGCAGGTGATGGCTACACCTTC. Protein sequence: CASSQDVAGDGYTF.

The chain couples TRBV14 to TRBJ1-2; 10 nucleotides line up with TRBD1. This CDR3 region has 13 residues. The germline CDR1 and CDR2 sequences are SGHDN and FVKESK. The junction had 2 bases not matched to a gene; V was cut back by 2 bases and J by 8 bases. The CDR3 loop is CASSQPDRGGYTF. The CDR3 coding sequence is TGTGCCAGCAGCCAACCGGACAGGGGGGGCTACACCTTC. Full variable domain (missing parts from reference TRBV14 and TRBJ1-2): EAGVTQFPSHSVIEKGQTVTLRCDPISGHDNLYWYRRVMGKEIKFLLHFVKESKQDESGMPNNRFLAERTGGTYSTLKVQPAELEDSGVYFCASSQPDRGGYTFGSGTRLTVV.

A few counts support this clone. CDR3 sequence (DNA): TGTGCCAGCAGCCGAGGGACAGGGAGGACAGATACGCAGTATTTT. It yields the protein CASSRGTGRTDTQYF. The chain combines TRBV28 with TRBJ2-3, with 9 positions matching TRBD1. Germline V gene data show CDR1 as MDHEN and CDR2 as SYDVKM. The ends lost 6 bases at V and 3 bases at J; junction bases unmatched: 7. The CDR3 is 15 residues long.

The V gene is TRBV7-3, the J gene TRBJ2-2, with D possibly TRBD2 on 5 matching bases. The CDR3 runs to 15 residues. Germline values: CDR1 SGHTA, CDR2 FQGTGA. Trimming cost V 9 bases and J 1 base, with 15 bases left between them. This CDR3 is CASAPWGENTGELFF. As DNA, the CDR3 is TGTGCCAGTGCCCCTTGGGGAGAGAACACCGGGGAGCTGTTTTTT.

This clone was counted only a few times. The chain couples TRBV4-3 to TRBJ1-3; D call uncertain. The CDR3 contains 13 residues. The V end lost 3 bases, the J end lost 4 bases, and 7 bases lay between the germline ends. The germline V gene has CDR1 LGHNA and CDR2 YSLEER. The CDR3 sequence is CASSHLSGNTIYF. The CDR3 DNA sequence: TGCGCCAGCAGCCATCTGTCCGGAAACACCATATATTTT.

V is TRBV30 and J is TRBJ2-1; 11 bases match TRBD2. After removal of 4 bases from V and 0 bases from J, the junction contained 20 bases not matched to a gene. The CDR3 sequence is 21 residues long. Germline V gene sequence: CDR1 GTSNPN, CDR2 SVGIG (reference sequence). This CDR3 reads CAWNRGRRTGLAESSYNEQFF. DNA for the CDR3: TGTGCCTGGAATAGGGGACGTAGGACGGGACTAGCGGAGAGCTCCTACAATGAGCAGTTCTTC.

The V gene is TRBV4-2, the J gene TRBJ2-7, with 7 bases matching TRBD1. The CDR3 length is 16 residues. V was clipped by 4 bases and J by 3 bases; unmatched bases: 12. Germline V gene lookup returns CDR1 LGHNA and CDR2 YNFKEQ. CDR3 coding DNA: TGTGCCAGCAGCCCATCGACAGGGACCCTCTTCTACGAGCAGTACTTC. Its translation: CASSPSTGTLFYEQYF.

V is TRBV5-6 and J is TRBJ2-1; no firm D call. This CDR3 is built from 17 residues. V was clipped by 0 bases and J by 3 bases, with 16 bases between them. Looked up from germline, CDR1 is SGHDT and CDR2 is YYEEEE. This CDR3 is CASSLARLAEHYNEQFF. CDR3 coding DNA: TGTGCCAGCAGCTTGGCCCGGTTGGCGGAACACTACAATGAGCAGTTCTTC.

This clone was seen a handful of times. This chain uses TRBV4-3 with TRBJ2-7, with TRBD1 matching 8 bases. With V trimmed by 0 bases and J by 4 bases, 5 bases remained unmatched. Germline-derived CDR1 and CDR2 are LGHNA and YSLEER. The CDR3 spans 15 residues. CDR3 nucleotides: TGCGCCAGCAGCCAAGAACAGGACAGGGTTTACGAGCAGTACTTC. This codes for CASSQEQDRVYEQYF.

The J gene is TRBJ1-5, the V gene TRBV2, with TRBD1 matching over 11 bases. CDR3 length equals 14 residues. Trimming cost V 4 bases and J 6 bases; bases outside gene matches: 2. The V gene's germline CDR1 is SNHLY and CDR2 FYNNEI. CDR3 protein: CASSGTGGSQPQHF. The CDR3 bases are TGTGCCAGCAGTGGGACAGGGGGCAGTCAGCCCCAGCATTTT.

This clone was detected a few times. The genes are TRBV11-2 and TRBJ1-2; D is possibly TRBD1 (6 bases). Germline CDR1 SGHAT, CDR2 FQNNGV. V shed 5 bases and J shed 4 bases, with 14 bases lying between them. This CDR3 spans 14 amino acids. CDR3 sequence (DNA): TGTGCCAGCAGCCCCGGACAGCCTCTCTATGGCTACACCTTC. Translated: CASSPGQPLYGYTF.

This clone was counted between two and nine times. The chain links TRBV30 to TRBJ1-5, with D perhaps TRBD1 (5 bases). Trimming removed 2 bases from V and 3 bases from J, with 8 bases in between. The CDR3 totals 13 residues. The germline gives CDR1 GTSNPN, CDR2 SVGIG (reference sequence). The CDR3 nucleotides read TGTGCCTGGAGTAGACAGAACAATCAGCCCCAGCATTTT. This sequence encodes CAWSRQNNQPQHF.

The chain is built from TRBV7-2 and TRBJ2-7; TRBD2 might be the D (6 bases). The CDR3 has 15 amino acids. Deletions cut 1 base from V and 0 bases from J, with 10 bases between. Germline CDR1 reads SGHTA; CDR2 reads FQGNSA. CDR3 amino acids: CASSLVWRASYEQYF. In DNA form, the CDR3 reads TGTGCCAGCAGCTTAGTGTGGAGGGCCTCCTACGAGCAGTACTTC.

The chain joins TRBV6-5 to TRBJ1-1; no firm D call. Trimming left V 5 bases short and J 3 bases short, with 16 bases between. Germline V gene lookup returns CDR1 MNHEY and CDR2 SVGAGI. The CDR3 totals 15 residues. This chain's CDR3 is CASSPAFRRHTEAFF. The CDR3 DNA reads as TGTGCCAGCAGTCCAGCTTTTAGGAGGCACACTGAAGCTTTCTTT.

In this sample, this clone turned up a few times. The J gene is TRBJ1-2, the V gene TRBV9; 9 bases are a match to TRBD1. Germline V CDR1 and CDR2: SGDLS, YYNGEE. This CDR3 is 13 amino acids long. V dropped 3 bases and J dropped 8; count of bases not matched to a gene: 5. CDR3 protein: CASSEGQGTGYTF. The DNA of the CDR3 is TGTGCCAGCAGCGAGGGACAGGGTACAGGCTACACCTTC.

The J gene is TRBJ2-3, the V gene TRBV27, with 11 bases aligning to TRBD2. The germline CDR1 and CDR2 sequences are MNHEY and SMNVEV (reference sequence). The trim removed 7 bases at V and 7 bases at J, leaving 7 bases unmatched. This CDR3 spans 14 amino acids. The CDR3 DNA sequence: TGTGCCAGCACCCCGACTAGCGGGATAAATACGCAGTATTTT. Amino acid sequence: CASTPTSGINTQYF.

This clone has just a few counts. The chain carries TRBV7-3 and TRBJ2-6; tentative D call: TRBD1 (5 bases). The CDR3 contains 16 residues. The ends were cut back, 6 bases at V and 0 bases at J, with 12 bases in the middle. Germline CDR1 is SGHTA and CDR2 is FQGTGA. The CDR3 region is CASSIGAVSGANVLTF. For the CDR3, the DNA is TGTGCCAGCAGTATTGGGGCCGTCTCTGGGGCCAACGTCCTGACTTTC. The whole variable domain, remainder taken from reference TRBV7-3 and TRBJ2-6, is GAGVSQTPSNKVTEKGKYVELRCDPISGHTALYWYRQSLGQGPEFLIYFQGTGAADDSGLPNDRFFAVRPEGSVSTLKIQRTERGDSAVYLCASSIGAVSGANVLTFGAGSRLTVL.

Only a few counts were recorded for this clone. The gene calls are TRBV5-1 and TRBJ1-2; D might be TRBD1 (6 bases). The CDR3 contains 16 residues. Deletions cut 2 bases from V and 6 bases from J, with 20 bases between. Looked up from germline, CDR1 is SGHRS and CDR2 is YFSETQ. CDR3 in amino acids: CASSFERVAGADGYTF. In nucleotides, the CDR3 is TGCGCCAGCAGCTTTGAGCGGGTTGCGGGGGCAGATGGCTACACCTTC.

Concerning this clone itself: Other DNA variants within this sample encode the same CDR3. The CDR3 sequence is CSARAVETQYF. CDR3 in DNA: TGCAGTGCTAGAGCAGTGGAGACCCAGTACTTC. J is TRBJ2-5 and V is TRBV20-1, with no clear D. CDR1 DFQATT and CDR2 SNEGSKA come from the germline V gene (reference sequence). CDR3 size: 11 residues. Between the trimmed V and J ends, which lost 1 base and 5 bases, there was a span of 5 bases.

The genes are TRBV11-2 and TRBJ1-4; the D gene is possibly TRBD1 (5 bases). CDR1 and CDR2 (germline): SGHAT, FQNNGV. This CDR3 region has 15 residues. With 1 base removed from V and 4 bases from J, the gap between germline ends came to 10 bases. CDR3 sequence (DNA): TGTGCCAGCAGCTTAGGACAGCAGCATAATGAAAAACTGTTTTTT. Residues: CASSLGQQHNEKLFF.

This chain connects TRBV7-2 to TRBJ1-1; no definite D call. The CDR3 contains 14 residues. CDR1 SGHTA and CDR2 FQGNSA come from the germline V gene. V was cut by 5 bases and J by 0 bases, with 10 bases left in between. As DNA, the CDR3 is TGTGCCAGCAGCCCGGGTAGGATGAACACTGAAGCTTTCTTT. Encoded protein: CASSPGRMNTEAFF.

CDR3 in DNA: TGTGCCAGCAGCTTCATGGGCCTCTCTGGAAACACCATATATTTT. Residues: CASSFMGLSGNTIYF. This chain joins TRBV7-9 and TRBJ1-3; D is unresolved. The CDR3 length is 15 residues. V shed 3 bases and J shed 0 bases, with 9 bases lying between them. Germline V gene sequence: CDR1 SEHNR, CDR2 FQNEAQ (reference sequence).

CDR3 DNA sequence: TGTGCCAGCAGCCCAAGAAGGGCAGGGGGAATAGCTAACTATGGCTACACCTTC. Protein product: CASSPRRAGGIANYGYTF. The rearrangement uses TRBV7-2 and TRBJ1-2, with TRBD1 matching over 7 bases. CDR1 and CDR2 from the germline V gene are SGHTA and FQGNSA. Germline trimming cut 5 bases from V and 0 bases from J; bases unmatched to any gene: 15. This CDR3 is built from 18 residues.

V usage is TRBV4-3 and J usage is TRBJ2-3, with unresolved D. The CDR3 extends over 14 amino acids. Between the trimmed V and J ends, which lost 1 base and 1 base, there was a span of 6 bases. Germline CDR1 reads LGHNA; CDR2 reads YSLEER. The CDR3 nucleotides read TGCGCCAGCAGCCAAGGCAGCGGCACAGATACGCAGTATTTT. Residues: CASSQGSGTDTQYF.

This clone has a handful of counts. The CDR3 region has the DNA TGTGCCAGTAGTACTCAACAGGGAGTCGCTGAAGCTTTCTTT. Translation: CASSTQQGVAEAFF. The rearrangement links TRBV19 to TRBJ1-1; the D gene is possibly TRBD1 (6 bases). V lost 4 bases, J lost 6 bases, and 15 bases lay in between. The CDR3 has 14 residues. Germline values: CDR1 LNHDA, CDR2 SQIVND (reference sequence).

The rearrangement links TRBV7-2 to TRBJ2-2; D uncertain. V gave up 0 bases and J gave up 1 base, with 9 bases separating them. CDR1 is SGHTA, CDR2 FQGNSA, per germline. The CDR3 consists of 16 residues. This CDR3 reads CASSLAPPGNTGELFF. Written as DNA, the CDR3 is TGTGCCAGCAGCTTAGCCCCCCCAGGGAACACCGGGGAGCTGTTTTTT.

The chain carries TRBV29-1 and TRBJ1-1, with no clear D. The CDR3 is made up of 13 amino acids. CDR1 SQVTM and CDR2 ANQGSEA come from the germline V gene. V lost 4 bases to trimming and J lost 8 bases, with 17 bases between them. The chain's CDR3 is CSVVESTVTEAFF. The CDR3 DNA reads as TGCAGCGTTGTTGAGTCTACGGTGACAGAAGCTTTCTTT. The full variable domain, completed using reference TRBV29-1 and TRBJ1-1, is SAVISQKPSRDICQRGTSLTIQCQVDSQVTMMFWYRQQPGQSLTLIATANQGSEATYESGFVIDKFPISRPNLTFSTLTVSNMSPEDSSIYLCSVVESTVTEAFFGQGTRLTVV.